The T cell receptor beta chain described here comes from a study of T-cell memory formation after mild COVID-19. Germline V gene data show CDR1 as SGHAT and CDR2 as FQNNGV. The CDR3 totals 16 residues. V lost 4 bases to trimming and J lost 2 bases, with 15 bases between them. General study points: Some clones that responded turned up in pre-infection memory, which suggests that cross-reactive memory joined in.

Regarding this clonotype: Its antigen is unknown.

Researchers used 5'RACE with constant-segment primers to make TCR alpha and TCR beta cDNA libraries that carry sample barcodes and UMIs. TCRdb recomputed calls from the 5' RACE reads with MiXCR, one row per CDR3 protein. The table includes about 150,000 distinct CDR3 sequences, 25% to 40% detected once. This receptor was obtained from an adult woman who had mild COVID-19 (a few samples of this study predate the infection). Cell type and time point are not known. The rearrangement uses TRBV11-2 and TRBJ2-1; D unclear. The sample was PBMCs or a T cell subset sorted from them (not recorded which). This CDR3 reads CASSSRVSTTYNEQFF. CDR3 DNA: TGTGCCAGCAGCTCTCGGGTCTCAACGACCTACAATGAGCAGTTCTTC.